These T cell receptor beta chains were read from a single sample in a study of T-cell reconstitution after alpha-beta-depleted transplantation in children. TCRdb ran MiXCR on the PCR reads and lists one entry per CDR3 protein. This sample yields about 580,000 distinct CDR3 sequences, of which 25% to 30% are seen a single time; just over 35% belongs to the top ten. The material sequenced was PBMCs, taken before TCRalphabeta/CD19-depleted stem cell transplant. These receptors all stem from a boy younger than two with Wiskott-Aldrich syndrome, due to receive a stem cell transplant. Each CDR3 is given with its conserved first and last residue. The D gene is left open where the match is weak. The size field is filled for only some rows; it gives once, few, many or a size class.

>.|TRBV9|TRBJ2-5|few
TGTGCCAGCAGCGTAGGGGGCGGGACGGAGACCCAGTACTTC
CASSVGGGTETQYF
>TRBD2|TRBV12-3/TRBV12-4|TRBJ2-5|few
TGTGCCAGCAGTTCTAGCGGAGAATACCAAGAGACCCAGTACTTC
CASSSSGEYQETQYF
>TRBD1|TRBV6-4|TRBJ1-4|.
TGTGCCAGCAGGACTGGGACAGGGGGCCTTCGATTATATAATGAAAAACTGTTTTTT
CASRTGTGGLRLYNEKLFF
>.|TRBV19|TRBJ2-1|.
TGTGCCAGTAGTATACCACAGGGTTGGGCCTACAATGAGCAGTTCTTC
CASSIPQGWAYNEQFF
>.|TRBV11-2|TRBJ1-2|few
TGTGCCAGCAGCTTTCCAGCCCGTCCCTTTGTCGGCTACACCTTC
CASSFPARPFVGYTF
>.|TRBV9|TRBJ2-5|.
TGTGCCAGCAGCGCAGAGCTGGGGGATAGGGTCCGGGAGACCCAGTACTTC
CASSAELGDRVRETQYF
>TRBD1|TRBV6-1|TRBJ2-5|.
TGTGCCAGCAGTACGAGGGGACAGGGCTACCAAGAGACCCAGTACTTC
CASSTRGQGYQETQYF
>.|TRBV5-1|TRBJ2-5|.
TGCGCCAGCAGCTTGGTAGTTGCAGGGCCACAAGAGACCCAGTACTTC
CASSLVVAGPQETQYF
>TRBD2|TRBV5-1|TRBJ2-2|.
TGCGCCAGCAGCTTGGCTCCTAGCGGGACCGGGGAGCTGTTTTTT
CASSLAPSGTGELFF
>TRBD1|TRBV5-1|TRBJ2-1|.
TGCGCCAGCAGCCCAAGACCGGGACAGGCCTACAATGAGCAGTTCTTC
CASSPRPGQAYNEQFF
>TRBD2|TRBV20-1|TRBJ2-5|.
TGCAGTGCTAGCCCACTAGCGGAAGAGACCCAGTACTTC
CSASPLAEETQYF
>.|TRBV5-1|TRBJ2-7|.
TGCGCCAGCAGTTTGACGGAAGACTACGAGCAGTACTTC
CASSLTEDYEQYF
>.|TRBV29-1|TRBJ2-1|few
TGCAGCGTACATGATTTGTGGAGTAATGAGCAGTTCTTC
CSVHDLWSNEQFF
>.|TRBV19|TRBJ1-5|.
TGTGCCAGCCAACCCGAACAGGGTGGTCAGCCCCAGCATTTT
CASQPEQGGQPQHF
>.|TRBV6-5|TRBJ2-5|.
TGTGCCAGCAGTTTTGAGTCGGGAGAGACCCAGTACTTC
CASSFESGETQYF
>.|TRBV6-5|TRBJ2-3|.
TGTGCCAGCAGTCCCGGTTTTGGTACGCAGTATTTT
CASSPGFGTQYF
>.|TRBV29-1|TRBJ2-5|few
TGCAGCGTGGGGACCATGGAGACCCAGTACTTC
CSVGTMETQYF
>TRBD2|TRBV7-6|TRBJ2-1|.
TGTGCCAGCAGCGGACTAGCGGAGCGGTACAATGAGCAGTTCTTC
CASSGLAERYNEQFF
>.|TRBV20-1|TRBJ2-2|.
TGCAGTGCTAGTGCCGGGTTCGGCACCGGGGAGCTGTTTTTT
CSASAGFGTGELFF
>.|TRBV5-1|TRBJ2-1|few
TGCGCCAGCAGCTTGCCCAGGGGTAACAATGAGCAGTTCTTC
CASSLPRGNNEQFF
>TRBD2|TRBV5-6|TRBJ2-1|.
TGTGCCAGCAGCCAGACTAGCGGGAGGGCCTCCTACAATGAGCAGTTCTTC
CASSQTSGRASYNEQFF
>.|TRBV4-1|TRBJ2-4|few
TGCGCCAGCAGCCAAGGGGACTCCATAGCCAAAAACATTCAGTACTTC
CASSQGDSIAKNIQYF
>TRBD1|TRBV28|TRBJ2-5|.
TGTGCCAGCAGTATTCGGACAGGGGTTCAACAGACCCAGTACTTC
CASSIRTGVQQTQYF
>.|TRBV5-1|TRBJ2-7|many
TGTGCCAGCAGCTTAGTTTCTGGGAGTTACGAGCAGTACTTC
CASSLVSGSYEQYF
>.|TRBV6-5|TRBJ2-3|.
TGTGCCAGCAGTTACGCGGGGTCGGATACGCAGTATTTT
CASSYAGSDTQYF
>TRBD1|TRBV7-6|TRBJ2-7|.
TGTGCCAGCAGCTGGTGGATGGACAGGGAAGCCGAGCAGTACTTC
CASSWWMDREAEQYF
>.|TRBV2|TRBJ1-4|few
TGTGCCAGCAGAGCAGAGACTGTTGAAAAACTGTTTTTT
CASRAETVEKLFF
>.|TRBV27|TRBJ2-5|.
TGTGCCAGCAGTATAGACCCAGGTGGAATCACCCAGTACTTC
CASSIDPGGITQYF
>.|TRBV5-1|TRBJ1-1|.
TGCGCCAGCAGCCCTAGGAAAAATAATTTCGGCAACACTGAAGCTTTCTTT
CASSPRKNNFGNTEAFF
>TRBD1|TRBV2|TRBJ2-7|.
TGTGCCAGCAGTCTAGACAGGGTCTGCTTTGATTGCGAGCAGTACTTC
CASSLDRVCFDCEQYF
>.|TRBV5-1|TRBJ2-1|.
TGCGCCAGCAGCTTGGACCTTGTGGGAACCTACAATGAGCAGTTCTTC
CASSLDLVGTYNEQFF
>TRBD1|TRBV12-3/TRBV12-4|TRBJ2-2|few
TGTGCCATTCCAGGGGGATACACCGGGGAGCTGTTTTTT
CAIPGGYTGELFF
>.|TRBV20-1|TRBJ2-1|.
TGCAGTACCGGGACACTAGGTTACAATGAGCAGTTCTTC
CSTGTLGYNEQFF
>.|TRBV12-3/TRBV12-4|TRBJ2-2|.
TGTGCCAGCAGTTTCTGGGTAGCACCGAACACCGGGGAGCTGTTTTTT
CASSFWVAPNTGELFF
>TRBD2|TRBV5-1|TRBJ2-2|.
TGCGCCAGCAGTTTCCTAGCGGGAGATACCGGGGAGCTGTTTTTT
CASSFLAGDTGELFF
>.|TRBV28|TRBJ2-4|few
TGTGCCAGCAGCTACGCCGGGAGCAAAAACATTCAGTACTTC
CASSYAGSKNIQYF
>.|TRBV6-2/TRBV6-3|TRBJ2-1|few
TGTGCCAGCAGTTACGGCGTCTTCAATGAGCAGTTCTTC
CASSYGVFNEQFF
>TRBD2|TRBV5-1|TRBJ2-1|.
TGCGCCAGCAGCTTGCTAAGGCTAGCGGGACGAAGCTCCTACAATGAGCAGTTCTTC
CASSLLRLAGRSSYNEQFF
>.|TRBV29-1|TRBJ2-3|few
TGCAGCGTTGTTGGTCAGGGGTCCAAGCTATACACAGATACGCAGTATTTT
CSVVGQGSKLYTDTQYF
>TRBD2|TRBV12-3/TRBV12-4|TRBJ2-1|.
TGTGCCAGCAGTTTAAAAGGGAGGGGTGAGCAGTTCTTC
CASSLKGRGEQFF
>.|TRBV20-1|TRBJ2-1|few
TGCAGTGCTGGAGCTATTGTAGGCAATGAGCAGTTCTTC
CSAGAIVGNEQFF
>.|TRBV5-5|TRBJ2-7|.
TGTGCCAGCAGCCCTCTCAAGGCCAGCTCCTACGAGCAGTACTTC
CASSPLKASSYEQYF
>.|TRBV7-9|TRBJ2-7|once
TGTGCCAGCAGCTTGCAAAAACCGGGACTCAAGGGCTACGAGCAGTACTTC
CASSLQKPGLKGYEQYF
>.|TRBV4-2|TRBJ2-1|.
TGTGCCAGCAGCCCTCGGGCCGGGATACAGGGACTGTACAATGAGCAGTTCTTC
CASSPRAGIQGLYNEQFF
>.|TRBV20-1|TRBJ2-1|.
TGCAGTGCTAGAGATTTGGAAAGCTCCTACAATGAGCAGTTCTTC
CSARDLESSYNEQFF
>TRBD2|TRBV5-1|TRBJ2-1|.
TGCGCCAGCAGCTGGAGGGCTAGCGGGGTCAATGAGCAGTTCTTC
CASSWRASGVNEQFF
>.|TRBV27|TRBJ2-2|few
TGTGCCAGCAGTTTTCTGACCACCGGGGAGCTGTTTTTT
CASSFLTTGELFF
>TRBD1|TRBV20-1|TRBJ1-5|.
TGCTGTGCTAGGGGTTTTATGTTTGGGGACAGGGTAGTGCATCAGCCCCAGCATTTT
CCARGFMFGDRVVHQPQHF
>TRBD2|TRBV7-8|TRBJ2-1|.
TGTGCCAGCAGCTTAGGCCCACTAGCGGGAGCGGGCAATGAGCAGTTCTTC
CASSLGPLAGAGNEQFF
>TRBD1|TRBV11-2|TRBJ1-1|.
TGTGCCAGCAGCTTAAGGGGGGGGACAGGGAGTCTGAGCACTGAAGCTTTCTTT
CASSLRGGTGSLSTEAFF
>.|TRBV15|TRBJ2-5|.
TGTGCCACCAGCAGAGACAGGGGGGCCTCAGGTCTGGCCCAGTACTTC
CATSRDRGASGLAQYF
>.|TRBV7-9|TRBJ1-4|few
TGTGCCAGCAGCAACGGACCGTTTAATGAAAAACTGTTTTTT
CASSNGPFNEKLFF